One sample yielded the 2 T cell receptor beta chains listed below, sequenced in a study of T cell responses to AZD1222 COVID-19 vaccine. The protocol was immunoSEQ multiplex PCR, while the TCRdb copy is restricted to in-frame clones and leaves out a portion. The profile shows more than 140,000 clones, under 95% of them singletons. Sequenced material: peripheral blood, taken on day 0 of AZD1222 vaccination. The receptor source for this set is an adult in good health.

The CDR3 nucleotides read TGCGCCAGCAGCTTGTGGGGAACAGCGGATCAGCCCCAGCATTTT. Amino acids: CASSLWGTADQPQHF. This chain uses TRBV5-1 with TRBJ1-5; D remains unclear. CDR1 and CDR2 (germline): SGHRS, YFSETQ. V was clipped by 1 base and J by 5 bases, with 13 bases between them. CDR3 length: 15 amino acids. Full variable domain (rest looked up from reference TRBV5-1 and TRBJ1-5): KAGVTQTPRYLIKTRGQQVTLSCSPISGHRSVSWYQQTPGQGLQFLFEYFSETQRNKGNFPGRFSGRQFSNSRSEMNVSTLELGDSALYLCASSLWGTADQPQHFGDGTRLSIL.

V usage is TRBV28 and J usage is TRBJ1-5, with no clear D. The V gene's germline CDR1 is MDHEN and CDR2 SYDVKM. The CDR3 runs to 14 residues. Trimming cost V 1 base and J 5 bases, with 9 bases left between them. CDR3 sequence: CASSLFQADQPQHF. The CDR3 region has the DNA TGTGCCAGCAGTTTATTCCAAGCGGATCAGCCCCAGCATTTT. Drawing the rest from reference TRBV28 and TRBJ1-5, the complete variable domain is DVKVTQSSRYLVKRTGEKVFLECVQDMDHENMFWYRQDPGLGLRLIYFSYDVKMKEKGDIPEGYSVSREKKERFSLILESASTNQTSMYLCASSLFQADQPQHFGDGTRLSIL.